These 2 T cell receptor beta chains share one sample of origin, sequenced in a study of post-analysis software for immune sequencing data. General observations from the study: Controls showed lower frequencies than patients for roughly five TRBV segments, and TRBV5-6, TRBV5-1 and TRBV20-1 were among these.

Each TCR beta cDNA library carried unique molecular identifiers. TCRdb processed the PCR reads anew with MiXCR; each CDR3 protein has one entry. The data show hundreds of thousands of distinct CDR3 sequences, approximately 53% seen once. These TCRs are of unknown antigen specificity. Material for sequencing was blood. Receptors were obtained from a girl between 5 and 17 years old with multiple sclerosis.

This clonotype was detected many times. V and J are TRBV29-1 and TRBJ2-7; unclear D gene. The V gene's germline CDR1 is SQVTM and CDR2 ANQGSEA. The CDR3 extends over 14 amino acids. V dropped 5 bases and J dropped 0 bases, with 14 bases sitting between them. DNA of the CDR3: TGCAGCGTTTCTGATTTTGGCAGCTCCTACGAGCAGTACTTC. Protein: CSVSDFGSSYEQYF.

This clonotype was counted only a few times. V gene TRBV27 combines with J gene TRBJ2-7; 7 positions agree with TRBD1. In germline, CDR1 is MNHEY, CDR2 SMNVEV (reference sequence). The V segment lost 5 bases and the J segment 3 bases; nucleotides outside the gene matches: 10. CDR3 length: 15 amino acids. As DNA, the CDR3 is TGTGCCAGCAGTCGGGACAGCTCATCGAACTACGAGCAGTACTTC. This encodes CASSRDSSSNYEQYF.